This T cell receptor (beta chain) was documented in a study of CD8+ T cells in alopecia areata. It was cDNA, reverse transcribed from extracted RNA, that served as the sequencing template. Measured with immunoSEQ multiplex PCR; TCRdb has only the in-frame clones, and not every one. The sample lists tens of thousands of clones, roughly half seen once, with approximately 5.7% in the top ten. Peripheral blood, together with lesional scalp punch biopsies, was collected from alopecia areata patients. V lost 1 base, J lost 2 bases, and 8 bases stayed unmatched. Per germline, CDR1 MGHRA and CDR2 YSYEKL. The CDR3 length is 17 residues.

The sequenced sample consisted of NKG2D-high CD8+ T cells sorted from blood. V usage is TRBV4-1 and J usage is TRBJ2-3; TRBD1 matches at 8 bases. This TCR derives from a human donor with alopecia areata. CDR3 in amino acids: CASSQAGTGSLTDTQYF. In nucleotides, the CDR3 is TGCGCCAGCAGCCAAGCCGGGACAGGTTCTCTCACAGATACGCAGTATTTT.